Below, 26 T cell receptor beta chains from the same sample are listed, as sequenced in a study of blood T cell repertoires in COVID-19. Clones were read by immunoSEQ multiplex PCR, and TCRdb kept only the in-frame ones, dropping some. This sample has fewer than 200,000 clones, with about 72% found just once. Sequences were obtained from PBMCs or T cells enriched from blood (not recorded which). Source of these receptors: a woman aged 45-59 years who had recovered from COVID-19.

V and J are TRBV21-1 and TRBJ2-7; the D segment call TRBD2 is taken from the table without a DNA check. TRBV21-1 is flagged as a pseudogene. The CDR3 contains 19 residues. CDR3 in amino acids: CASSKAGGFLADYTYEQYF. CDR3 sequence (DNA): TGTGCCAGCAGCAAAGCGGGTGGGTTCCTAGCGGACTACACCTACGAGCAGTACTTC.

This clone was seen a handful of times. V and J are TRBV5-6 and TRBJ1-2; 10 bases fit TRBD1. J was trimmed by 2 bases and V by 1 base; bases with no gene match: 2. The CDR3 sequence is 15 residues long. Germline CDR1 reads SGHDT; CDR2 reads YYEEEE. The CDR3: CASSLMGQGNYGYTF. CDR3 in DNA: TGTGCCAGCAGCTTGATGGGACAGGGGAACTATGGCTACACCTTC.

This chain joins TRBV21-1 and TRBJ2-7; TRBD2, the D gene given by the table, was not confirmed from the DNA. TRBV21-1 is shown as a pseudogene. This CDR3 comprises 18 residues. The chain's CDR3 is CASSKVARQGGDSYEQYF. The CDR3 coding sequence is TGTGCCAGCAGCAAAGTGGCCCGGCAGGGAGGGGATTCCTACGAGCAGTACTTC.

This chain links TRBV3-1 (or the pseudogene TRBV3-2) with TRBJ1-2; 10 bases agree with TRBD1. Germline V gene lookup returns CDR1 LGHDT and CDR2 YNNKEL (reference sequence). The CDR3 runs 14 residues. J was trimmed by 6 bases and V by 6 bases; bases with no gene match: 7. DNA of the CDR3: TGTGCCAGCAGACCCTCGGACAGGGGGAATGGCTACACCTTC. Translating it yields CASRPSDRGNGYTF.

V is TRBV5-1 and J is TRBJ1-2; weak D call: TRBD1 (6 bases). Germline V lookup: CDR1 SGHRS, CDR2 YFSETQ. Between the trimmed V and J ends, which lost 5 bases and 5 bases, there was a span of 19 bases. The CDR3 spans 15 residues. CDR3 nucleotides: TGCGCCAGCAGAATCTCCAGGGGAGAAGGGTATGGCTACACCTTC. It yields the protein CASRISRGEGYGYTF.

J is TRBJ2-5 and V is TRBV7-2; 11 bases match TRBD1. Per the germline V gene, CDR1 is SGHTA and CDR2 is FQGNSA. The CDR3 contains 16 residues. V shed 1 base, J shed 4 bases, and the junction held 5 bases outside the gene matches. Written as DNA, the CDR3 is TGTGCCAGCAGCTTAGGGGCGGGGACAGGGGGAGAGACCCAGTACTTC. Its translation: CASSLGAGTGGETQYF.

The V and J genes are TRBV5-1 and TRBJ1-5; perhaps TRBD1 as D (6 bases). Trimming pared 5 bases from V and 2 bases from J, leaving 17 bases between. This CDR3 region has 16 residues. The germline V gene has CDR1 SGHRS and CDR2 YFSETQ. CDR3: CASSSGAQNGNQPQHF. CDR3 bases: TGCGCCAGCAGTTCAGGGGCCCAGAATGGCAATCAGCCCCAGCATTTT. Together with reference TRBV5-1 and TRBJ1-5, the CDR3 gives the full variable domain: KAGVTQTPRYLIKTRGQQVTLSCSPISGHRSVSWYQQTPGQGLQFLFEYFSETQRNKGNFPGRFSGRQFSNSRSEMNVSTLELGDSALYLCASSSGAQNGNQPQHFGDGTRLSIL.

The J gene is TRBJ2-1, the V gene TRBV27, with 7 bases identical to TRBD2. V lost 3 bases, J lost 8 bases, and 10 bases stayed unmatched. The CDR3 is 15 residues long. Germline-derived CDR1 and CDR2 are MNHEY and SMNVEV (reference sequence). The CDR3 coding sequence is TGTGCCAGCAGTTTGGGGGGGTTAGTACGGGATGAGCAGTTCTTC. This encodes CASSLGGLVRDEQFF.

This chain joins TRBV19 and TRBJ1-6; a weak D match, TRBD1 (5 bases). This CDR3 comprises 14 residues. V was cut by 5 bases and J by 4 bases, with 9 bases left in between. Looked up from germline, CDR1 is LNHDA and CDR2 is SQIVND (reference sequence). The CDR3 loop reads CASSPTAYNSPLHF. CDR3 DNA sequence: TGTGCCAGTAGTCCGACAGCATATAATTCACCCCTCCACTTT.

The rearrangement links TRBV11-2 to TRBJ2-5; D possibly corresponds to TRBD1 (5 bases). CDR1 and CDR2 from the germline V gene are SGHAT and FQNNGV. This CDR3 comprises 14 residues. The V end was cut by 5 bases, the J end by 7 bases, with 17 bases between. CDR3 in amino acids: CASSLMQGAWTQYF. DNA of the CDR3: TGTGCCAGCAGCCTGATGCAGGGCGCCTGGACCCAGTACTTC. Full variable domain (missing parts from reference TRBV11-2 and TRBJ2-5): EAGVAQSPRYKIIEKRQSVAFWCNPISGHATLYWYQQILGQGPKLLIQFQNNGVVDDSQLPKDRFSAERLKGVDSTLKIQPAKLEDSAVYLCASSLMQGAWTQYFGPGTRLLVL.

J is TRBJ1-6 and V is TRBV4-2; D not resolved. The germline gives CDR1 LGHNA, CDR2 YNFKEQ. V lost 0 bases, J lost 8 bases, and 14 bases lay in between. There are 16 residues in the CDR3. This CDR3 is CASSQERWASDSPLHF. In DNA, the CDR3 is TGTGCCAGCAGCCAAGAACGGTGGGCCTCGGATTCACCCCTCCACTTT.

Written as DNA, the CDR3 is TGTGCCAGCAGCCCCTCCCCGGGACAGGGGAACACTGAAGCTTTCTTT. This gives the protein CASSPSPGQGNTEAFF. The rearrangement links TRBV28 to TRBJ1-1; TRBD1 aligns across 9 bases. CDR3 size: 16 residues. The trim removed 6 bases at V and 1 base at J, leaving 9 bases unmatched. Germline CDR1 reads MDHEN; CDR2 reads SYDVKM.

The chain employs TRBV7-3 and TRBJ2-3; the D is unclear. The CDR3 runs 12 residues. Germline V lookup: CDR1 SGHTA, CDR2 FQGTGA. The germline V and J ends were trimmed by 5 bases and 6 bases, with 9 bases remaining between them. CDR3 sequence (DNA): TGTGCCAGCAGCGGGCTATTTGATACGCAGTATTTT. Protein sequence: CASSGLFDTQYF. Looking up the rest from reference TRBV7-3 and TRBJ2-3 gives the full variable domain: GAGVSQTPSNKVTEKGKYVELRCDPISGHTALYWYRQSLGQGPEFLIYFQGTGAADDSGLPNDRFFAVRPEGSVSTLKIQRTERGDSAVYLCASSGLFDTQYFGPGTRLTVL.

This chain links TRBV6-5 with TRBJ2-1; TRBD1 matches 9 bases. CDR3 length: 15 amino acids. Unmatched junction bases numbered 8, after V lost 7 bases and J lost 4 bases. Germline loops: CDR1 MNHEY, CDR2 SVGAGI. This chain's CDR3 is CASTTGQGLYNEQFF. Written as DNA, the CDR3 is TGTGCCAGCACCACTGGACAGGGGCTATACAATGAGCAGTTCTTC.

The chain is built from TRBV2 and TRBJ2-2; 7 nucleotides align to TRBD1. Germline-derived CDR1 and CDR2 are SNHLY and FYNNEI. Germline trimming cut 6 bases from V and 2 bases from J; bases unmatched to any gene: 6. The CDR3 runs to 15 residues. This CDR3 reads CASRDGTDNTGELFF. For the CDR3, the DNA is TGTGCCAGCAGAGATGGGACAGATAACACCGGGGAGCTGTTTTTT.

This chain uses TRBV24-1 with TRBJ2-1, with 7 bases identical to TRBD1. This CDR3 region has 14 residues. The J segment lost 4 bases and the V segment lost 9 bases, leaving 8 bases of the junction unmatched. The germline V gene has CDR1 KGHDR and CDR2 SFDVKD. The CDR3 loop reads CATGAGGSYNEQFF. CDR3 sequence (DNA): TGTGCCACCGGGGCAGGGGGTAGTTACAATGAGCAGTTCTTC.

The J gene is TRBJ2-3, the V gene TRBV4-2; D possibly corresponds to TRBD1 (5 bases). The germline CDR1 and CDR2 sequences are LGHNA and YNFKEQ. The CDR3 runs to 17 residues. The germline V and J ends were trimmed by 0 bases and 1 base, with 14 bases remaining between them. CDR3 nucleotide sequence: TGTGCCAGCAGCCAAGATATCGGACACGACGGCACAGATACGCAGTATTTT. It yields the protein CASSQDIGHDGTDTQYF.

The J gene is TRBJ2-5, the V gene TRBV7-8; TRBD2 matches 8 bases. The V segment lost 5 bases and the J segment 2 bases; nucleotides outside the gene matches: 10. The CDR3 sequence is 16 residues long. From germline, CDR1 is SGHVS and CDR2 FQNEAQ. CDR3 sequence (DNA): TGTGCCAGCAGCCTCAGCGGGAGTCTGAGGCAAGAGACCCAGTACTTC. Residues: CASSLSGSLRQETQYF.

The V and J genes are TRBV6-2 or TRBV6-3 and TRBJ2-1; 7 nucleotides agree with TRBD2. V dropped 2 bases and J dropped 6; count of bases not matched to a gene: 4. In germline, CDR1 is MNHEY, CDR2 SVGEGT. This CDR3 has 14 amino acids. The CDR3 DNA is TGTGCCAGCAGTTACGGGACTATGAGCAATGAGCAGTTCTTC. Translating it yields CASSYGTMSNEQFF.

The chain carries TRBV4-1 and TRBJ2-4, with 9 bases aligning to TRBD1. This CDR3 spans 16 amino acids. Germline V lookup: CDR1 MGHRA, CDR2 YSYEKL. V lost 4 bases and J lost 2; bases outside the gene matches: 6. CDR3 loop: CASSRPGTGTKNIQYF. The CDR3 nucleotides are TGCGCCAGCAGCCGTCCCGGGACAGGGACCAAAAACATTCAGTACTTC.

The chain joins TRBV7-2 to TRBJ2-2; D might be TRBD2 (5 bases). Deletions cut 2 bases from V and 4 bases from J, with 11 bases between. The CDR3 runs to 15 residues. Germline loops: CDR1 SGHTA, CDR2 FQGNSA. CDR3 bases: TGTGCCAGCAGCTTATCCGGGGTGGTCACCGGGGAGCTGTTTTTT. Residues: CASSLSGVVTGELFF.

The V call is TRBV28, the J call TRBJ1-5, with 7 nucleotides matching TRBD1. J gave up 4 bases and V 6 bases, and 6 bases lay outside the gene matches. The CDR3 is made up of 14 amino acids. Germline CDR1 is MDHEN and CDR2 is SYDVKM. CDR3 in amino acids: CASSLGQANQPQHF. The DNA of the CDR3 is TGTGCCAGCAGCCTAGGACAGGCTAATCAGCCCCAGCATTTT.

This chain joins TRBV27 and TRBJ1-2; no definite D call. Trimming removed 6 bases at V and 7 bases at J, with 18 bases between. CDR1 and CDR2 (germline): MNHEY, SMNVEV (reference sequence). The CDR3 is made up of 14 amino acids. The CDR3 sequence: CASSWMGGSLGYTF. The CDR3 DNA is TGTGCCAGCAGCTGGATGGGAGGCTCCCTTGGCTACACCTTC.

There are a few counts of this clone. This rearrangement joins TRBV5-6 to TRBJ2-1, with D possibly TRBD2 on 6 matching bases. This CDR3 is built from 12 residues. CDR1 is SGHDT and CDR2 is YYEEEE in the germline V gene. Trimming left V 7 bases short and J 1 base short, with 6 bases between. CDR3 nucleotide sequence: TGTGCCAGCGGAGGGTCCTACAATGAGCAGTTCTTC. Amino acid sequence: CASGGSYNEQFF. The whole variable domain, remainder taken from reference TRBV5-6 and TRBJ2-1, is DAGVTQSPTHLIKTRGQQVTLRCSPKSGHDTVSWYQQALGQGPQFIFQYYEEEERQRGNFPDRFSGHQFPNYSSELNVNALLLGDSALYLCASGGSYNEQFFGPGTRLTVL.

The J gene is TRBJ2-2, the V gene TRBV11-2; the match to TRBD1 covers 9 bases. The V segment lost 5 bases and the J segment 0 bases; nucleotides outside the gene matches: 7. The CDR3 is made up of 17 amino acids. Germline V gene data show CDR1 as SGHAT and CDR2 as FQNNGV. CDR3 sequence reads: CASSRSGTGSNTGELFF. The DNA of the CDR3 is TGTGCCAGCAGCCGATCCGGGACAGGGTCGAACACCGGGGAGCTGTTTTTT.

This clone appeared a single time. The chain employs TRBV25-1 and TRBJ1-1, with D tentatively TRBD1 (5 bases). Trimming shortened V by 7 bases and J by 2 bases, and 11 bases separated the two germline ends. Germline V gives CDR1 MGHDK, CDR2 SYGVNS. This CDR3 is built from 13 residues. Written as DNA, the CDR3 is TGTGCCAGCATTAAGACAGTAAACACTGAAGCTTTCTTT. Translated, it gives CASIKTVNTEAFF.